This T cell receptor (beta chain) was captured in a study of blood T cell repertoires in COVID-19. Sequenced by immunoSEQ multiplex PCR; TCRdb stores in-frame clones only, minus some. The data contain about 70,000 clones, about nine tenths of them seen just once; the ten biggest clones take up roughly a tenth. The CDR3 loop spans 14 amino acids. Germline loops: CDR1 SEHNR, CDR2 FQNEAQ (reference sequence). V gave up 5 bases and J gave up 1 base, with 12 bases separating them. V is TRBV7-9 and J is TRBJ2-7; TRBD2 might be the D (5 bases). This receptor was taken from a woman aged 18-29 years with acute or convalescent COVID-19. Material: peripheral blood. The CDR3 nucleotides read TGTGCCAGCAGCACCCGGACTTCTTCCTACGAGCAGTACTTC. Translation gives CASSTRTSSYEQYF.